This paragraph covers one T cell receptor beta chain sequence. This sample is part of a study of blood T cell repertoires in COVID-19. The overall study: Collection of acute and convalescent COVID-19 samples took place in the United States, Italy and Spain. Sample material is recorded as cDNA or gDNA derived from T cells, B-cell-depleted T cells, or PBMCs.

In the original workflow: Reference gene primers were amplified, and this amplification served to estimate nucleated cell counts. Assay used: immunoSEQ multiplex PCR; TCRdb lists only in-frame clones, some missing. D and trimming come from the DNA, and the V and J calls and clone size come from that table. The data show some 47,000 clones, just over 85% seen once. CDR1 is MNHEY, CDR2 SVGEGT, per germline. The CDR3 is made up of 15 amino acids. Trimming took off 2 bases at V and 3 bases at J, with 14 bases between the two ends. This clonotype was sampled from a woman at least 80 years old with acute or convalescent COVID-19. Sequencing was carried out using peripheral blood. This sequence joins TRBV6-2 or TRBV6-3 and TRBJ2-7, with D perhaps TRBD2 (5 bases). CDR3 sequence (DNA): TGTGCCAGCAGTTACGAGGGCCCGTCGATCTACGAGCAGTACTTC. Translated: CASSYEGPSIYEQYF.